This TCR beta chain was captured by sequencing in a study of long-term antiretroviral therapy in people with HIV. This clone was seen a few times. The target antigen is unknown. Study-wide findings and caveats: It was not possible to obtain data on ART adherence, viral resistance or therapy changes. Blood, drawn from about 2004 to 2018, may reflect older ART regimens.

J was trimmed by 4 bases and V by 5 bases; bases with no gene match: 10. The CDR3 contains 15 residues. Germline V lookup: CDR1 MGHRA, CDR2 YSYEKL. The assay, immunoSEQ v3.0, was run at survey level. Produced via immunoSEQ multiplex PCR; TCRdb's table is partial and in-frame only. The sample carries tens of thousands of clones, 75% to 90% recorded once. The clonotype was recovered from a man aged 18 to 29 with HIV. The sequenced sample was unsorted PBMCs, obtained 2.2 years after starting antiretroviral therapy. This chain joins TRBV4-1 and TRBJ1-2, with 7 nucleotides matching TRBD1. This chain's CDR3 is CASSYTGEAGYGYTF. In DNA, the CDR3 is TGCGCCAGCAGCTATACAGGGGAGGCTGGCTATGGCTACACCTTC.